This T cell receptor beta chain appears in the sequencing data of a study of T-cell reconstitution after alpha-beta-depleted transplantation in children (dated by TCRdb to the mid-2010s). General notes on the study: T-cell immune reconstitution after TCRalphabeta/CD19-depleted allogeneic hematopoietic cell transplantation in children was quantitatively tracked in the study by means of TCR repertoire profiling.

A remark on this clonotype: Its antigen target is currently unknown. No base-level quality is on record; no much larger clone is a single base apart.

The sample's treatment or condition label, in plain terms: allogeneic hematopoietic cell transplantation with graft depleted of TCRalphabeta T cells and CD19 B cells. The transplant recipients were children given TCRalphabeta/CD19-depleted allogeneic hematopoietic cell grafts. What the work shows at the level of the full study, not this receptor alone: In some patients, the high TCRbeta diversity seen at day 60 was put down to recipient T cells and intrathymic progenitors that had survived conditioning. Over subsequent months, a decline in hyperexpanded clone frequencies was noted, and after one year, T-cell counts and TCRbeta diversity were mostly ascribed to newly produced T cells. About two months after transplant, the apparently early recovery of alphabetaT-cell counts reportedly depended on just several hundred clones that had expanded rapidly and came from non-depleted graft cells.

Library prep was done by PCR. Sequencer: Illumina HiSeq 2500. TCR library preparation used molecular barcoding, with unique molecular identifiers applied to normalize quantification of the TCRbeta repertoire. In-frame beta chains were kept once TCRdb had trimmed the public reads at Q25 with fastp and called clones with MiXCR. When rows share a CDR3 protein, they turn into one entry using the most common DNA and genes. The sample data list over 200,000 distinct CDR3 sequences, and about 8.4% of these were observed just once. Of the sample, approximately 40% falls within the top ten clones. The V and J ends are trimmed by 4 bases and 4 bases, leaving 13 bases between them. Including cysteine and phenylalanine, the CDR3 has 15 amino acids. Of the read, only the CDR3 DNA is kept; its 45 bases are in frame from base 1. CDR1 and CDR2, looked up from the germline V gene, are SGHAT and FQNNGV.

The chain joins TRBV11-2 to TRBJ2-2; there is no confident call for the D gene. Sequenced material: PBMCs, mostly from graft donor cells, taken 360 days after TCRalphabeta/CD19-depleted stem cell transplant. This TCR was sampled from a male patient under 10 years old who had a stem cell transplant for acute myeloid leukemia, so the T cells may come from the graft donor. CDR3 sequence: CASSSQVAFTGELFF. The nucleotide sequence reads TGTGCCAGCAGCTCGCAAGTGGCCTTCACCGGGGAGCTGTTTTTT. Joined to the reference TRBV11-2 and TRBJ2-2 proteins, this CDR3 gives the full variable domain: EAGVAQSPRYKIIEKRQSVAFWCNPISGHATLYWYQQILGQGPKLLIQFQNNGVVDDSQLPKDRFSAERLKGVDSTLKIQPAKLEDSAVYLCASSSQVAFTGELFFGEGSRLTVL.